Listed below are T cell receptor beta chains from one sample, sequenced in a study of cytomegalovirus exposure and HLA in healthy donors. The protocol was immunoSEQ multiplex PCR, while the TCRdb copy is restricted to in-frame clones and leaves out a portion. The table lists hundreds of thousands of clones, over 80% of them singletons, with over 12% in the top ten. The specimen was PBMCs. All receptors come from a woman in her twenties or thirties in good health and CMV-seropositive. Each CDR3 is given with its conserved first and last residue. A D gene is named only where the DNA matches it firmly. Clone size, where shown, is once, few, many, or a class for clones that have expanded.

abundance: NA; v_gene: TRBV7-9; d_gene: NA; j_gene: TRBJ2-1; CDR3nt: TGTGCCAGCAGCTTAGGTCGGGTAGGGCGCAGCGAGCAGTTCTTC; CDR3aa: CASSLGRVGRSEQFF
abundance: NA; v_gene: TRBV2; d_gene: NA; j_gene: TRBJ1-1; CDR3nt: TGTGCCAGCTGGGAGAACACTGAAGCTTTCTTT; CDR3aa: CASWENTEAFF
abundance: NA; v_gene: TRBV30; d_gene: NA; j_gene: TRBJ2-1; CDR3nt: TGTGCCTGGAGTGTGGGGGATTGGAATGAGCAGTTCTTC; CDR3aa: CAWSVGDWNEQFF
abundance: NA; v_gene: TRBV5-1; d_gene: TRBD2; j_gene: TRBJ2-3; CDR3nt: TGCGCCAGCAGCTTGGATCCTAGCGGTAGCACAGATACGCAGTATTTT; CDR3aa: CASSLDPSGSTDTQYF
abundance: NA; v_gene: TRBV5-6; d_gene: NA; j_gene: TRBJ1-4; CDR3nt: TGTGCCAGCAGCTTGGGGTCCAGTCAGAATGAAAAACTGTTTTTT; CDR3aa: CASSLGSSQNEKLFF
abundance: NA; v_gene: TRBV7-9; d_gene: TRBD2; j_gene: TRBJ2-3; CDR3nt: TGTGCCAGCAGCTTACTAGCGGAGGACCACACAGATACGCAGTATTTT; CDR3aa: CASSLLAEDHTDTQYF
abundance: NA; v_gene: TRBV27; d_gene: TRBD2; j_gene: TRBJ2-3; CDR3nt: TGTGCCAGCAGTTTGCGTCTAGCGGGAGGGCAGAGCACAGATACGCAGTATTTT; CDR3aa: CASSLRLAGGQSTDTQYF
abundance: NA; v_gene: TRBV30; d_gene: NA; j_gene: TRBJ2-7; CDR3nt: TGTGCCTGGAGTGTTGGGCCTCCTCAGACCTCGCAAGGTGACGAGCAGTACTTC; CDR3aa: CAWSVGPPQTSQGDEQYF
abundance: NA; v_gene: TRBV5-4; d_gene: TRBD1; j_gene: TRBJ2-3; CDR3nt: TGTGCCAGCAGCCGGGACAGGGACCTTAATACGCAGTATTTT; CDR3aa: CASSRDRDLNTQYF
abundance: once; v_gene: TRBV11-1; d_gene: NA; j_gene: TRBJ1-2; CDR3nt: TGTGCCAGCAGCCTCAGTGAAGCTAACTATGGCTACACCTTC; CDR3aa: CASSLSEANYGYTF
abundance: NA; v_gene: TRBV30; d_gene: NA; j_gene: TRBJ2-7; CDR3nt: TGTGCCTGGAGTGTTACAGCACTCGAGCAGTACTTC; CDR3aa: CAWSVTALEQYF
abundance: NA; v_gene: TRBV9; d_gene: TRBD2; j_gene: TRBJ2-7; CDR3nt: TGTGCCAGCAGCGTAGACGGGACTAGCGGGTACCACGAGCAGTACTTC; CDR3aa: CASSVDGTSGYHEQYF
abundance: NA; v_gene: TRBV4-2; d_gene: NA; j_gene: TRBJ1-5; CDR3nt: TGTGCCAGCAGCCCCGACATCTATAGCAATCAGCCCCAGCATTTT; CDR3aa: CASSPDIYSNQPQHF
abundance: NA; v_gene: TRBV5-6; d_gene: NA; j_gene: TRBJ2-5; CDR3nt: TGTGCCAGCAGCTTGGTAGACGCTGAGACCCAGTACTTC; CDR3aa: CASSLVDAETQYF
abundance: NA; v_gene: TRBV19; d_gene: NA; j_gene: TRBJ2-7; CDR3nt: TGTGCCAGTAGTATAGTAGCCAACTACGAGCAGTACTTC; CDR3aa: CASSIVANYEQYF
abundance: NA; v_gene: TRBV5-4; d_gene: TRBD2; j_gene: TRBJ2-7; CDR3nt: TGTGCCAGCAGCGCGGGGACTACACCATCCTACGAGCAGTACTTC; CDR3aa: CASSAGTTPSYEQYF
abundance: NA; v_gene: TRBV13; d_gene: TRBD1; j_gene: TRBJ2-2; CDR3nt: TGTGCCAGCAGCCCCGGGACAGGGGGTTACGGGGAGCTGTTTTTT; CDR3aa: CASSPGTGGYGELFF
abundance: NA; v_gene: TRBV5-6; d_gene: NA; j_gene: TRBJ2-5; CDR3nt: TGTGCCAGCAGCTTGCTTCGGGCGAAGGAGGTCGGAGAGACCCAGTACTTC; CDR3aa: CASSLLRAKEVGETQYF
abundance: NA; v_gene: TRBV27; d_gene: NA; j_gene: TRBJ2-4; CDR3nt: TGTGCCAGCAGTTTTACCAAAAACATTCAGTACTTC; CDR3aa: CASSFTKNIQYF
abundance: once; v_gene: TRBV18; d_gene: NA; j_gene: TRBJ1-4; CDR3nt: TGTGCCAGCTCACTCTACACAACAACTAATGAAAAACTGTTTTTT; CDR3aa: CASSLYTTTNEKLFF
abundance: NA; v_gene: TRBV12-5; d_gene: NA; j_gene: TRBJ1-1; CDR3nt: TGTGCTAGTGCCTTGGTCCCCAACACTGAAGCTTTCTTT; CDR3aa: CASALVPNTEAFF
abundance: NA; v_gene: TRBV27; d_gene: TRBD1; j_gene: TRBJ1-2; CDR3nt: TGTGCCAGCAGTTTAACCGGGACAGGGCTGGTGATCACCTTC; CDR3aa: CASSLTGTGLVITF
abundance: NA; v_gene: TRBV6-1; d_gene: TRBD1; j_gene: TRBJ2-5; CDR3nt: TGTGCCAGCAGTGAAGGGACAGGGGAAGAGACCCAGTACTTC; CDR3aa: CASSEGTGEETQYF
abundance: NA; v_gene: TRBV6-5; d_gene: NA; j_gene: TRBJ2-5; CDR3nt: TGTGCCAGCAGCTACCGGGACACAAAATCGACCCAGTACTTC; CDR3aa: CASSYRDTKSTQYF
abundance: NA; v_gene: TRBV30; d_gene: NA; j_gene: TRBJ2-2; CDR3nt: TGTGCCTGGAGAAGGGTTACCGGGGAGCTGTTTTTT; CDR3aa: CAWRRVTGELFF
abundance: NA; v_gene: TRBV28; d_gene: NA; j_gene: TRBJ1-2; CDR3nt: TGTGCCAGCACCCCCCATTGGGGGGCCTATGGCTACACCTTC; CDR3aa: CASTPHWGAYGYTF
abundance: NA; v_gene: TRBV30; d_gene: NA; j_gene: TRBJ2-3; CDR3nt: TGTGCCTGGGTGGGAACTAGCACAGATACGCAGTATTTT; CDR3aa: CAWVGTSTDTQYF
abundance: NA; v_gene: TRBV5-1; d_gene: NA; j_gene: TRBJ2-1; CDR3nt: TGCGCCAGCAGCTTGGCCGGGGGGCGGGGATCCTACAATGAGCAGTTCTTC; CDR3aa: CASSLAGGRGSYNEQFF
abundance: NA; v_gene: TRBV5-1; d_gene: NA; j_gene: TRBJ1-2; CDR3nt: TGCGCCAGCAGCGATGGATCTACTAACTATGGCTACACCTTC; CDR3aa: CASSDGSTNYGYTF
abundance: NA; v_gene: TRBV20-1; d_gene: TRBD2; j_gene: TRBJ2-3; CDR3nt: TGCAGTGAACTAGCGGGAGATACGCAGTATTTT; CDR3aa: CSELAGDTQYF
abundance: once; v_gene: TRBV27; d_gene: TRBD1; j_gene: TRBJ1-1; CDR3nt: TGTGCCAGCAGAACGACAGGGGAGGGGAACACTGAAGCTTTCTTT; CDR3aa: CASRTTGEGNTEAFF
abundance: NA; v_gene: TRBV7-2; d_gene: TRBD2; j_gene: TRBJ2-2; CDR3nt: TGTGCCAGCAGCCCGCTAGGAGCGGGAGGGGCCGGGGAGCTGTTTTTT; CDR3aa: CASSPLGAGGAGELFF
abundance: NA; v_gene: TRBV11-1; d_gene: NA; j_gene: TRBJ1-4; CDR3nt: TGTGCCAGCAGCACATCGAGGGAGGAAAAACTGTTTTTT; CDR3aa: CASSTSREEKLFF
abundance: NA; v_gene: TRBV5-6; d_gene: NA; j_gene: TRBJ2-2; CDR3nt: TGTGCCAGCAGCTTGGCTGTAGTTGGTGGCACCGGGGAGCTGTTTTTT; CDR3aa: CASSLAVVGGTGELFF
abundance: NA; v_gene: TRBV6-1; d_gene: NA; j_gene: TRBJ1-1; CDR3nt: TGTGCCAGCAGTGAAGGGGGGTCAGGGTTGGAAGGTGAAGCTTTCTTT; CDR3aa: CASSEGGSGLEGEAFF
abundance: NA; v_gene: TRBV6-1; d_gene: NA; j_gene: TRBJ1-2; CDR3nt: TGTGCCAGCAGTGCGGCCAGAAGTGGCTATGGCTACACCTTC; CDR3aa: CASSAARSGYGYTF
abundance: NA; v_gene: TRBV7-2; d_gene: TRBD2; j_gene: TRBJ2-7; CDR3nt: TGTGCCAGCAGCTTAGAAGGCGGGAGCCGGTACGAGCAGTACTTC; CDR3aa: CASSLEGGSRYEQYF
abundance: NA; v_gene: TRBV2; d_gene: NA; j_gene: TRBJ2-6; CDR3nt: TGTGCCAGCAGGGGCTCCTCTGGGGCCAACGTCCTGACTTTC; CDR3aa: CASRGSSGANVLTF
abundance: NA; v_gene: TRBV29-1; d_gene: TRBD2; j_gene: TRBJ2-7; CDR3nt: TGCAGCGTTGTAAGTTGGACTAGCGCGAAATCCTACGAGCAGTACTTC; CDR3aa: CSVVSWTSAKSYEQYF
abundance: NA; v_gene: TRBV2; d_gene: TRBD2; j_gene: TRBJ2-7; CDR3nt: TGTGCCAGCAGTGGATGGACTAGCGGGAGCTCCTACGAGCAGTACTTC; CDR3aa: CASSGWTSGSSYEQYF
abundance: NA; v_gene: TRBV28; d_gene: TRBD2; j_gene: TRBJ2-7; CDR3nt: TGTGCCAGCAGCCTAACCAGGGTTAGCGGGGGTTCCTACGAGCAGTACTTC; CDR3aa: CASSLTRVSGGSYEQYF
abundance: NA; v_gene: TRBV27; d_gene: NA; j_gene: TRBJ1-1; CDR3nt: TGTGCCAGCAGCCATAGGGGTGGGACTGAAGCTTTCTTT; CDR3aa: CASSHRGGTEAFF
abundance: many; v_gene: TRBV19; d_gene: NA; j_gene: TRBJ2-7; CDR3nt: TGTGCCAGTAGTATGTCCTCCGAGACAGCCTCCTACGAGCAGTACTTC; CDR3aa: CASSMSSETASYEQYF
abundance: NA; v_gene: TRBV11-2; d_gene: NA; j_gene: TRBJ2-1; CDR3nt: TGTGCCAGCAGCCAATGGGGGAACTCCTACAATGAGCAGTTCTTC; CDR3aa: CASSQWGNSYNEQFF
abundance: NA; v_gene: TRBV15; d_gene: NA; j_gene: TRBJ1-1; CDR3nt: TGTGCCACCAGCAGAGTGTCGCAGGGCTTCGCTGAAGCTTTCTTT; CDR3aa: CATSRVSQGFAEAFF